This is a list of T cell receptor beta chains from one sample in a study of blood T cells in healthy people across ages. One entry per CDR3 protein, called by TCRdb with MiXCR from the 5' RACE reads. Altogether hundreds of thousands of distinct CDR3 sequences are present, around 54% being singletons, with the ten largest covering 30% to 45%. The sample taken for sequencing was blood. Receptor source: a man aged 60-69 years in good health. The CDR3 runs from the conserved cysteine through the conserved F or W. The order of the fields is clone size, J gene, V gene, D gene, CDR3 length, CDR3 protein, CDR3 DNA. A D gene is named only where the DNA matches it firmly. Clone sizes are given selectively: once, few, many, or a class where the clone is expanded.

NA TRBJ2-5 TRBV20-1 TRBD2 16 CSARLFGGVGSETQYF TGCAGTGCTAGGTTGTTTGGGGGGGTGGGCTCTGAGACCCAGTACTTC
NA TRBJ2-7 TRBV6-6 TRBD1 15 CASSLPGTGVYEQYF TGTGCCAGCAGCCTACCCGGGACAGGGGTATACGAGCAGTACTTC
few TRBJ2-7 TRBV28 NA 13 CASREGRTAEQYF TGTGCCAGCAGGGAGGGACGGACAGCCGAGCAGTACTTC
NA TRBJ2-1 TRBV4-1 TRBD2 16 CASSLRLAGAPNEQFF TGCGCCAGCAGCCTAAGACTAGCGGGGGCCCCCAATGAGCAGTTCTTC
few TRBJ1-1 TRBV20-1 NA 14 CSARDRSLNTEAFF TGCAGTGCTAGGGACAGATCCCTGAACACTGAAGCTTTCTTT
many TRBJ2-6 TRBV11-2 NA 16 CASSLDLSNGANVLTF TGTGCCAGCAGCTTAGATCTGTCGAATGGGGCCAACGTCCTGACTTTC
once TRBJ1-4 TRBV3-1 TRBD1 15 CASSQRQGFNEKLFF TGTGCCAGCAGCCAGAGACAGGGGTTTAATGAAAAACTGTTTTTT
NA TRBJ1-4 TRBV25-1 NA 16 CASSVAWGTTNEKLFF TGTGCCAGCAGTGTCGCTTGGGGGACAACTAATGAAAAACTGTTTTTT
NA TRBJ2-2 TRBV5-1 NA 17 CASSFSPGTPNTGELFF TGCGCCAGCAGCTTTTCTCCCGGGACACCGAACACCGGGGAGCTGTTTTTT
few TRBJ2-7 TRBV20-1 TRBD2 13 CSARDAGGYEQYF TGCAGTGCTAGAGATGCGGGGGGCTACGAGCAGTACTTC
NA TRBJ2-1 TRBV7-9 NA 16 CASSLLEGGRRNEQFF TGTGCCAGCAGCTTATTAGAGGGGGGGCGTAGGAATGAGCAGTTCTTC
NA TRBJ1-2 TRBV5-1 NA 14 CASSLAYSFGGYTF TGCGCCAGCAGCTTGGCTTACAGTTTCGGAGGCTACACCTTC
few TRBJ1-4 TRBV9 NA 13 CASSRDINEKLFF TGTGCCAGCAGCCGGGACATAAATGAAAAACTGTTTTTT
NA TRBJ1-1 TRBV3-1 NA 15 CASSKRQAGSTEAFF TGTGCCAGCAGCAAAAGACAGGCGGGGAGCACTGAAGCTTTCTTT
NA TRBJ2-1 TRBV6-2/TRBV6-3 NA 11 CATRQYNEQFF TGTGCCACCAGACAGTACAATGAGCAGTTCTTC
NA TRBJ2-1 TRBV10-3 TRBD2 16 CAIGARGVPSYNEQFF TGTGCCATCGGCGCCCGGGGGGTTCCCTCCTACAATGAGCAGTTCTTC
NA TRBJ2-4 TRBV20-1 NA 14 CSFPNGAQDGEQYF TGCAGTTTTCCTAACGGGGCCCAGGATGGTGAGCAGTACTTC
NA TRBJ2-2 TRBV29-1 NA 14 CSVSVAGGFGELFF TGCAGCGTTTCGGTAGCAGGGGGGTTTGGGGAGCTGTTTTTT
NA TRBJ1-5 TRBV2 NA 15 CASSELRAGNQPQHF TGTGCCAGCAGTGAATTGCGGGCAGGGAATCAGCCCCAGCATTTT
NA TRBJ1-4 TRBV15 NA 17 CATSRAGTGTRQEKLFF TGTGCCACCAGCAGAGCCGGAACCGGGACGCGACAGGAAAAACTGTTTTTT
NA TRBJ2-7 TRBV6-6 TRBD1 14 CASREGQSSYEQYF TGTGCCAGCAGAGAGGGACAGTCCTCCTACGAGCAGTACTTC
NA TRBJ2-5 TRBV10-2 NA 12 CASSESIETQYF TGCGCCAGCAGTGAGTCGATAGAGACCCAGTACTTC
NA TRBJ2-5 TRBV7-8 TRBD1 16 CASGQRQGNLQETQYF TGTGCCAGCGGCCAGAGACAGGGGAATCTCCAAGAGACCCAGTACTTC
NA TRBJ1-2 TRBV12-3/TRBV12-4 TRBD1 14 CASSLRGQGASYTF TGTGCCAGCAGTCTAAGGGGACAGGGGGCCAGCTACACCTTC
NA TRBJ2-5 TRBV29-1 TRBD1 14 CSVSDRGRLNEQYF TGCAGCGTATCGGACAGGGGGCGTCTTAATGAGCAGTACTTC
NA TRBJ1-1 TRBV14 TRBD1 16 CASSQERGRGSAEAFF TGTGCCAGCAGCCAAGAGCGGGGCAGGGGGAGCGCTGAAGCTTTCTTT
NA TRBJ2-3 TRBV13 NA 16 CASSYSPPPAPDTQYF TGTGCCAGCAGCTATTCCCCGCCCCCAGCGCCAGATACGCAGTATTTT
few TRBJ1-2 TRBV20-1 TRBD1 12 CSCPDRGRGYTF TGCAGTTGTCCCGACAGGGGGAGGGGCTACACCTTC
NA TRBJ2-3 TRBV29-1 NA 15 CSVTSTSLTTDTQYF TGCAGCGTCACCTCGACTAGTTTGACCACAGATACGCAGTATTTT
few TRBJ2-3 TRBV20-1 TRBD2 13 CSAYTGTSGTQYF TGCAGTGCGTACACCGGGACTAGCGGAACGCAGTATTTT
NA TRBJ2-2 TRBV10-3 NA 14 CAISPGLPTGELFF TGTGCCATCAGTCCGGGACTTCCCACCGGGGAGCTGTTTTTT